This T cell receptor beta chain was sequenced for a study of T-cell memory formation after mild COVID-19. Findings and caveats of the study: CD4+ clones that contracted lay mainly in CM and EM; CD8+ ones lay in EMRA. The pre-infection memory compartment contained some responding clones, suggesting cross-reactive memory joined.

This clonotype was seen a few times. Its antigen is undetermined. TCRdb processed the 5' RACE reads anew with MiXCR; each CDR3 protein has one entry. The table has roughly 100,000 distinct CDR3 sequences, approximately 15% seen once; the top ten hold roughly two fifths. Germline CDR1 SEHNR, CDR2 FQNEAQ (reference sequence). The CDR3 extends over 15 amino acids. Trimming took 5 bases from V and 0 from J; bases not matched to a gene: 6. The chain couples TRBV7-9 to TRBJ2-7; 8 bases map to TRBD2. The sample comprised PBMCs or a T cell subset sorted from them (not recorded which). The receptor was isolated from a man aged 18 to 30 who had mild COVID-19 (a few samples of this study predate the infection). Cell type and time point are not known. This chain's CDR3 is CASSAPGTSSYEQYF. In DNA form, the CDR3 reads TGTGCCAGCAGCGCACCCGGGACTAGCTCCTACGAGCAGTACTTC.